The source of this T cell receptor beta chain is a study of shared clonotypes between healthy human individuals. Losses at the gene ends were 2 bases for V and 4 bases for J; bases not matched to a gene: 10. The CDR3 runs to 16 residues. Germline lookup yields CDR1 SGHVS and CDR2 FQNEAQ. Using immunoSEQ multiplex PCR, the repertoire was profiled, and TCRdb retains in-frame clones only, with some absent. The table has hundreds of thousands of clones, 75% to 80% seen once. The V call is TRBV7-8, the J call TRBJ2-7, with TRBD2 matching 8 bases. The material sequenced was PBMCs. The sequence derives from a woman in her forties in good health. Some clones in this sample may be carry-over from other donors' samples. Written as DNA, the CDR3 is TGTGCCAGCAGCTTACCCTGGCGGGAGGACCTTTACGAGCAGTACTTC. As protein: CASSLPWREDLYEQYF. The full variable domain, with the rest looked up from reference TRBV7-8 and TRBJ2-7, is GAGVSQSPRYKVAKRGQDVALRCDPISGHVSLFWYQQALGQGPEFLTYFQNEAQLDKSGLPSDRFFAERPEGSVSTLKIQRTQQEDSAVYLCASSLPWREDLYEQYFGPGTRLTVT.